This T cell receptor (beta chain) comes out of a study of T cell repertoires in cytomegalovirus infection. Study-level findings and limits: HLA-C-restricted CMV-specific TCR beta clonotypes prevailed in the ex vivo response.

The V and J ends lost 4 bases and 2 bases respectively, with 17 bases between them. The CDR3 covers 16 residues. Germline CDR1 reads SGHRS; CDR2 reads YFSETQ. TCRdb independently ran MiXCR on the reads; one entry per CDR3 protein. This sample has over 450,000 distinct CDR3 sequences, with roughly 12% found just once. This clonotype has more than one count but fewer than ten. Its antigen is unknown. Sequencing was done on a sample of PBMCs. J is TRBJ2-3 and V is TRBV5-1; D unclear. This receptor was identified in a human donor in good health (CMV status not recorded). Some clones in this sample may be carry-over from other donors' samples. CDR3 sequence: CASSPPAEPFTDTQYF. The CDR3 DNA reads TGCGCCAGCAGCCCGCCGGCAGAACCCTTCACAGATACGCAGTATTTT.